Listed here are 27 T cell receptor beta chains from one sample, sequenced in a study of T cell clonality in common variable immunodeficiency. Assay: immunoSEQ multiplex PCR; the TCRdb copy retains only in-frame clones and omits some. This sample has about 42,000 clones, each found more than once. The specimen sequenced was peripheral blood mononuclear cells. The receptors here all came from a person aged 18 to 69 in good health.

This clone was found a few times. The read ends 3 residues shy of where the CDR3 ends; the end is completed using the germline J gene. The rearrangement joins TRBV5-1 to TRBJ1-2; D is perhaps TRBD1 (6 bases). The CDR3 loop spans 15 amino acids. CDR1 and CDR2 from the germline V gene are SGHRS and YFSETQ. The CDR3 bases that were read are TGCGCCAGCAGCTTTACCGGGACAAGAACCTACGAG. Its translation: CASSFTGTRTYE. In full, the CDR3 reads CASSFTGTRTYEYTF.

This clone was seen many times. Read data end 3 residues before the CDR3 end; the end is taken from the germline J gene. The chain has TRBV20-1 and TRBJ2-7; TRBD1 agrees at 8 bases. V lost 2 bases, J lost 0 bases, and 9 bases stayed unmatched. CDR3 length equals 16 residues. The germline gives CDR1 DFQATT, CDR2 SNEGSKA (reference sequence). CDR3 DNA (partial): TGCAGTGCTAGACGTCCCCCAGACAGGGGCTCCTACGAG. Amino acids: CSARRPPDRGSYE. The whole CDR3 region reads CSARRPPDRGSYEQYF.

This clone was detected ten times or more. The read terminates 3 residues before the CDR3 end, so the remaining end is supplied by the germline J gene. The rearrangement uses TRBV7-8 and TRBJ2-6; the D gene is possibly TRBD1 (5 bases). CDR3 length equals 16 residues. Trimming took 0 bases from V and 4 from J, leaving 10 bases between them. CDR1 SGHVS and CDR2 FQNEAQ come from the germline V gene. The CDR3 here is CASSLARRVGANVLTF. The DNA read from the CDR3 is TGTGCCAGCAGCTTAGCCCGCAGGGTCGGGGCCAACGTC.

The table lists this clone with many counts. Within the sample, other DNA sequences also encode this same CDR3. Partial CDR3 DNA: TGTGCCAGCAGCTCCTCGGTGACTAGCGGGCGGGCAGATACG. This translates into CASSSSVTSGRADT. The complete CDR3 reads CASSSSVTSGRADTQYF. The V and J genes are TRBV7-3 and TRBJ2-3, with 10 bases fitting TRBD2. The CDR3 end lies 3 residues beyond the end of the read and is filled in from the germline J gene. Per germline, CDR1 SGHTA and CDR2 FQGTGA. J gave up 4 bases and V 4 bases, and 11 bases lay outside the gene matches. The CDR3 consists of 17 residues.

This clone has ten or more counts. The CDR3 loop reads CASSLGLAGETQYF. Incomplete CDR3 DNA: TGCGCCAGCAGCTTGGGACTAGCGGGAGAGACC. This chain links TRBV5-1 with TRBJ2-5; TRBD2 matches at 10 bases. The CDR3 goes on 3 residues after the read ends, and that part is filled in from the germline J gene. The V gene end was trimmed by 0 bases and the J gene end by 4 bases; junction bases not matched to a gene: 0. CDR1 is SGHRS, CDR2 YFSETQ, per germline. This CDR3 is built from 14 residues.

The CDR3 protein is CAWTPWTVATEAFF. The covered CDR3 bases are TGTGCCTGGACTCCTTGGACAGTTGCCACTGAA. The chain links TRBV30 to TRBJ1-1; TRBD1 might be the D (6 bases). Sequencing ends 3 residues short of the CDR3 end; the germline J gene provides the rest. The CDR3 runs 14 residues. V was trimmed by 4 bases and J by 4 bases, leaving 16 bases between them. In germline, CDR1 is GTSNPN, CDR2 SVGIG (reference sequence).

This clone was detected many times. Partial CDR3 DNA: TGTGCCAGCAGTTTAGGGACTTTTGAA. Protein: CASSLGTFE. The full CDR3 protein is CASSLGTFEAFF. This chain connects TRBV12-3 or TRBV12-4 to TRBJ1-1; D is undetermined. The read ends 3 residues shy of where the CDR3 ends; the end is completed using the germline J gene. This CDR3 has 12 amino acids. The germline V and J ends were trimmed by 1 base and 7 bases, with 7 bases remaining between them.

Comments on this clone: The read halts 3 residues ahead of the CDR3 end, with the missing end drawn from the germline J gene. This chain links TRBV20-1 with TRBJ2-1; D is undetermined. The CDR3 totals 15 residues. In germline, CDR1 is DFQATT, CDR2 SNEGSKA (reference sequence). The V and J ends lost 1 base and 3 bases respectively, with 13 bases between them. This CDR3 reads CSARGRSRFYNEQFF. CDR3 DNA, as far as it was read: TGCAGTGCTAGAGGGCGATCTAGGTTCTACAATGAG.

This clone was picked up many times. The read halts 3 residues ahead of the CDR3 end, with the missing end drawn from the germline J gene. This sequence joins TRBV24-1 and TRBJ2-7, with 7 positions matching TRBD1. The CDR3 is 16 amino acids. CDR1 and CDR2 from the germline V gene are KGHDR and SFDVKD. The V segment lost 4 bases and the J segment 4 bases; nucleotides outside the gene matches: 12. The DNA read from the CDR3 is TGTGCCACCAGTGAATGGACAGGCCCCGTTAGGTACGAG. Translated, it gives CATSEWTGPVRYE. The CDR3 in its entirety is CATSEWTGPVRYEQYF.

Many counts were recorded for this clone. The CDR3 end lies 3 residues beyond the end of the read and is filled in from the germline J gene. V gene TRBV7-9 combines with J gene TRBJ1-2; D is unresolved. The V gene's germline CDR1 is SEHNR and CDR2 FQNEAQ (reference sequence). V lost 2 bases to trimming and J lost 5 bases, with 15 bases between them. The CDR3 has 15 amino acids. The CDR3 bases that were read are TGTGCCAGCAGCTTACTTAGGGTTCCCCTATATGGC. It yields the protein CASSLLRVPLYG. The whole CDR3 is CASSLLRVPLYGYTF.

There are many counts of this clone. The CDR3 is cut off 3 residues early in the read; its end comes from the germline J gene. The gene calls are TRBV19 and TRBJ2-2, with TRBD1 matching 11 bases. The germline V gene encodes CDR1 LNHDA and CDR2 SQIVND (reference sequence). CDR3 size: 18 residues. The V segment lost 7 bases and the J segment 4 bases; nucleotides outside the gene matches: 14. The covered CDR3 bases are TGTGCCAGTAAAACCAGGACAGGGGGCGTTTTTAGCACCGGGGAG. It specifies CASKTRTGGVFSTGE. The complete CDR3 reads CASKTRTGGVFSTGELFF.

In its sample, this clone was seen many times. The DNA read from the CDR3 is TGCGCCAGCAGCCACCTCGGACAGGGTGATGGC. Protein: CASSHLGQGDG. The CDR3, in full, reads CASSHLGQGDGYTF. This chain uses TRBV4-1 with TRBJ1-2; 8 bases align to TRBD1. Read data end 3 residues before the CDR3 end; the end is taken from the germline J gene. The CDR3 spans 14 residues. CDR1 MGHRA and CDR2 YSYEKL come from the germline V gene. V lost 3 bases to trimming and J lost 6 bases; unmatched junction nucleotides: 6.

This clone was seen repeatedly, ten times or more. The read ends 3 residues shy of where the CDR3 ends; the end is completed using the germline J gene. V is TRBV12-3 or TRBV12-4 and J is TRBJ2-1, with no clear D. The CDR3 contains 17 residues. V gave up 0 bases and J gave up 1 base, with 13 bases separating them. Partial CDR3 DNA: TGTGCCAGCAGTTTAGCCCTCGACTCGGAGTCCTACAATGAG. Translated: CASSLALDSESYNE. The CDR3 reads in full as CASSLALDSESYNEQFF.

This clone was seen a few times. This CDR3 reads CASSPHRGGYEQYF. The part of the CDR3 DNA that was read is TGTGCCAGCAGCCCACACAGGGGAGGGTACGAG. This chain connects TRBV11-2 to TRBJ2-7, with D possibly called TRBD1 or TRBD2 (7 bases each). Read data end 3 residues before the CDR3 end; the end is taken from the germline J gene. CDR3 length: 14 amino acids. Between the trimmed V and J ends, which lost 5 bases and 4 bases, there was a span of 15 bases. Germline loops: CDR1 SGHAT, CDR2 FQNNGV.

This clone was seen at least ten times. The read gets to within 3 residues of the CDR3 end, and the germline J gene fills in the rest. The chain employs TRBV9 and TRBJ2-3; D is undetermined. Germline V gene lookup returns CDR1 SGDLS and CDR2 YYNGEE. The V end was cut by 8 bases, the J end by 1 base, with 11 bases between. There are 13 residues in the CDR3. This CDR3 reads CARQKERTDTQYF. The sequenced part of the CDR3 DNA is TGTGCCAGGCAGAAAGAACGCACAGATACG.

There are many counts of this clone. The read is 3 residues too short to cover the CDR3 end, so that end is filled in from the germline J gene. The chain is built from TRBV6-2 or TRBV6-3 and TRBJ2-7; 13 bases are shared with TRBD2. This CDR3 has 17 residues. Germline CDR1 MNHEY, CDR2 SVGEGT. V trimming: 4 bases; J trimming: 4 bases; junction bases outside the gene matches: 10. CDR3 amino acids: CASSSPRTSGSLYEQYF. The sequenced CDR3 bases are TGTGCCAGCAGTTCCCCAAGGACTAGCGGGAGTTTGTACGAG.

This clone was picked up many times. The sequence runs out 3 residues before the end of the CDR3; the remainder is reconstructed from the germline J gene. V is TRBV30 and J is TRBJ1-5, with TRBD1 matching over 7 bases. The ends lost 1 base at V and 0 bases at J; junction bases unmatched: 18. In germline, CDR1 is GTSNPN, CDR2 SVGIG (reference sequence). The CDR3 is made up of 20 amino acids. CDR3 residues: CAWSAFQGDFLKDSNQPQHF. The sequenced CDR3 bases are TGTGCCTGGAGTGCGTTTCAGGGGGACTTCCTTAAAGATAGCAATCAGCCC.

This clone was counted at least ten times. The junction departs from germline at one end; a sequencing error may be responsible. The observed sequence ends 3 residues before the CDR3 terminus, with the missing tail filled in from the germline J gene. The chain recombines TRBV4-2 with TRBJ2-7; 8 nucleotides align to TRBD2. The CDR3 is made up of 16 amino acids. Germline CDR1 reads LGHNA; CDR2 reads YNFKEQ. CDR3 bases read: TGCGCCAGCAGCCAAGATTGGAGCGGGGGCTCCTACGAG. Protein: CASSQDWSGGSYE. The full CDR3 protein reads CASSQDWSGGSYEQYF.

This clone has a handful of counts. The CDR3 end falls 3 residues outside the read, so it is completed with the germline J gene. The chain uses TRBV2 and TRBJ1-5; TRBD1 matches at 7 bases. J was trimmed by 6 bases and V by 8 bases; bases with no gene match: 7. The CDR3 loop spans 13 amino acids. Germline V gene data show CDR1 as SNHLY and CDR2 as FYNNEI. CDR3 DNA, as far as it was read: TGTGCCAGCGTAGGGACAGAAGGTCAGCCC. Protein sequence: CASVGTEGQP. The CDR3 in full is CASVGTEGQPQHF.

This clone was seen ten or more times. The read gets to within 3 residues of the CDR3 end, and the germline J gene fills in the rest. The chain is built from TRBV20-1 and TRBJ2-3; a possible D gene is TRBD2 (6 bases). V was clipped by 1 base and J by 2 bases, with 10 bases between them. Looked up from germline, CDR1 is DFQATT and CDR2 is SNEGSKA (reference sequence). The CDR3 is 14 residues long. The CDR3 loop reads CSARGQRATDTQYF. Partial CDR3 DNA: TGCAGTGCTAGAGGTCAGCGGGCCACAGATACG.

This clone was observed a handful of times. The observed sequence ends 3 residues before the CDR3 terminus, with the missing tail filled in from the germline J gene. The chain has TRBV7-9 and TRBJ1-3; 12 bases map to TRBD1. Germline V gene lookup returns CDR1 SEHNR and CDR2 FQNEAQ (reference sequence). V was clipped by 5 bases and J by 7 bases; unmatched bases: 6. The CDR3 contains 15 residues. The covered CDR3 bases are TGTGCCAGCAGCCCTGGGACAGGGGGCAGTAACACC. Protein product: CASSPGTGGSNT. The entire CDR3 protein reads CASSPGTGGSNTIYF. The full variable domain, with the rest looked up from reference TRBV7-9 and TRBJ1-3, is DTGVSQNPRHKITKRGQNVTFRCDPISEHNRLYWYRQTLGQGPEFLTYFQNEAQLEKSRLLSDRFSAERPKGSFSTLEIQRTEQGDSAMYLCASSPGTGGSNTIYFGEGSWLTVV.

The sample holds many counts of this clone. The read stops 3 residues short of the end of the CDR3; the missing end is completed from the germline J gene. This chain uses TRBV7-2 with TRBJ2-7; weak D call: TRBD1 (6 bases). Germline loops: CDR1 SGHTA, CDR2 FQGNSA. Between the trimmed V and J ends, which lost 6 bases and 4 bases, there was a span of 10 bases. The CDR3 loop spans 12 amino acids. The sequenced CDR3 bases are TGTGCCAGCAGTCAGACAGGATACGAG. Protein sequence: CASSQTGYE. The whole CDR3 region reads CASSQTGYEQYF.

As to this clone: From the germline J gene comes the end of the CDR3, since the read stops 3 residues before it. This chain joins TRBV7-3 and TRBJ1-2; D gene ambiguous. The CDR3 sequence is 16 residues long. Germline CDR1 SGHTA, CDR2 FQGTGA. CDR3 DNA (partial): TGTGCCAGCAGTACTAGGAAAACTAGCGGACCCTACGAC. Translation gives CASSTRKTSGPYD. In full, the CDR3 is CASSTRKTSGPYDYTF. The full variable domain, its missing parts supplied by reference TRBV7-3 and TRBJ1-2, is GAGVSQTPSNKVTEKGKYVELRCDPISGHTALYWYRQSLGQGPEFLIYFQGTGAADDSGLPNDRFFAVRPEGSVSTLKIQRTERGDSAVYLCASSTRKTSGPYDYTFGSGTRLTVV.

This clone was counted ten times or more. CDR3 bases read: TGTGCCAGTAGACTTGGTAGCGGGAGGGTAGATACG. It encodes CASRLGSGRVDT. The whole CDR3 is CASRLGSGRVDTQYF. V usage is TRBV19 and J usage is TRBJ2-3; 11 nucleotides align to TRBD2. The read comes to an end 3 residues before the CDR3 does, leaving the germline J gene to fill in the end. Per the germline V gene, CDR1 is LNHDA and CDR2 is SQIVND (reference sequence). V was pared by 6 bases and J by 5 bases, with 7 bases of the junction left unmatched. The CDR3 totals 15 residues.

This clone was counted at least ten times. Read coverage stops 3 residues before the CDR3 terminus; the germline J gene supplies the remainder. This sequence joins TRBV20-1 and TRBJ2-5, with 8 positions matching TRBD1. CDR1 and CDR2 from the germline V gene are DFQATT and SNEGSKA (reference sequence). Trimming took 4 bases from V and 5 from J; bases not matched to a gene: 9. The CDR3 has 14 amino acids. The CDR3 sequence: CSATTGQGRETQYF. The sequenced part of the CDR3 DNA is TGCAGTGCTACAACCGGACAGGGTCGTGAGACC.

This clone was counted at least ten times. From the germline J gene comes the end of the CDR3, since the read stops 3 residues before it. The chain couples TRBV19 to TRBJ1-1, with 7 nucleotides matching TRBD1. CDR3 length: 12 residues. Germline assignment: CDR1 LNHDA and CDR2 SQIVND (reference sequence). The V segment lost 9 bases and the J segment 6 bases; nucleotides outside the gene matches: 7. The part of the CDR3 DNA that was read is TGTGCCAGCCGACAGGGATGGTCTGAA. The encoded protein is CASRQGWSE. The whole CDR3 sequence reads CASRQGWSEAFF.

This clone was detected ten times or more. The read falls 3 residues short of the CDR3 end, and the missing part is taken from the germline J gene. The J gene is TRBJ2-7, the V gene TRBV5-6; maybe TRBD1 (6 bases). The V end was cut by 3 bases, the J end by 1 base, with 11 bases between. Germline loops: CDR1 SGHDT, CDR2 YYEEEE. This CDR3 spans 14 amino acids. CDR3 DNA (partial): TGTGCCAGCAGCTGGTCCACAGGGTCCTACGAG. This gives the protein CASSWSTGSYE. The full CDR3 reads CASSWSTGSYEQYF.